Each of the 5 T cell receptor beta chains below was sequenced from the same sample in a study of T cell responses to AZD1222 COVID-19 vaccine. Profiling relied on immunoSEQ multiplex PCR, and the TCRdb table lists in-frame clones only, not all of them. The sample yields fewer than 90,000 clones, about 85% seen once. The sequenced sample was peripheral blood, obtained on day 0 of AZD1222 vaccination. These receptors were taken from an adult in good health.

DNA for the CDR3: TGTGCCAGCAGCTCCCTTCTCGGGGTCCATTCAGATACGCAGTATTTT. Translating it yields CASSSLLGVHSDTQYF. This chain uses TRBV11-2 with TRBJ2-3; tentative D call: TRBD2 (5 bases). V was pared by 4 bases and J by 4 bases, with 18 bases between. Germline assignment: CDR1 SGHAT and CDR2 FQNNGV. The CDR3 is 16 residues long.

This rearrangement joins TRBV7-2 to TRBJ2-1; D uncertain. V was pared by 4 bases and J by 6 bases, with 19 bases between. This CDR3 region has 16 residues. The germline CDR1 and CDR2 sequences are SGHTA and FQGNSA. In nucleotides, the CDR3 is TGTGCCAGCAGCTCCCGGACGAGGAGCCCACCCAATGAGCAGTTCTTC. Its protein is CASSSRTRSPPNEQFF.

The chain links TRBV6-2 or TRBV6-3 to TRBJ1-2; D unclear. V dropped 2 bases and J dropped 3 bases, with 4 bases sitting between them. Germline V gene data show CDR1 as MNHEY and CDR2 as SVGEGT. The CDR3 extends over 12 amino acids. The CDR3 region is CASSYTDYGYTF. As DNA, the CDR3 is TGTGCCAGCAGTTACACGGACTATGGCTACACCTTC.

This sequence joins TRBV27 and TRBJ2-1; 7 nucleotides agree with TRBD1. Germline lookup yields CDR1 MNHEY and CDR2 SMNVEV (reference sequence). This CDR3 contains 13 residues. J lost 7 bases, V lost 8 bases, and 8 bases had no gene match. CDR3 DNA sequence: TGTGCCAGCGGTCACAGGGGTAAGAATGAGCAGTTCTTC. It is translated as CASGHRGKNEQFF.

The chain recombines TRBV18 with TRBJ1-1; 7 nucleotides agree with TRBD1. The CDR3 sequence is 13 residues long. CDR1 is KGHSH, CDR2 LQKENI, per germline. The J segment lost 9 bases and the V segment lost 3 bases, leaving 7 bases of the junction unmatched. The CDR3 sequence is CASSPGDSSKAFF. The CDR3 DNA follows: TGTGCCAGCTCACCGGGGGACAGCTCCAAAGCTTTCTTT.